These 21 T cell receptor beta chains share one sample of origin, sequenced in a study of cytomegalovirus exposure and HLA in healthy donors. Primers: 60 Vbeta forward and 13 Jbeta reverse. Data came from immunoSEQ multiplex PCR; TCRdb stores just in-frame clones and leaves some out. The profile shows about 120,000 clones, less than 10% of them singletons. The sample comprised PBMCs. The receptors here all came from a woman in her forties in good health and CMV-seropositive.

The CDR3 nucleotides are TGTGCCAGCAGTTCGCAGACAGGGTTCAGCACTGAAGCTTTCTTT. This sequence encodes CASSSQTGFSTEAFF. The chain recombines TRBV28 with TRBJ1-1; 7 positions match TRBD1. Unmatched junction bases numbered 9, after V lost 4 bases and J lost 4 bases. CDR1 and CDR2 (germline): MDHEN, SYDVKM. The CDR3 runs to 15 residues. The full variable domain, rest sourced from reference TRBV28 and TRBJ1-1, is DVKVTQSSRYLVKRTGEKVFLECVQDMDHENMFWYRQDPGLGLRLIYFSYDVKMKEKGDIPEGYSVSREKKERFSLILESASTNQTSMYLCASSSQTGFSTEAFFGQGTRLTVV.

This clone was counted between two and nine times. The chain has TRBV9 and TRBJ2-3; the D gene is possibly TRBD2 (7 bases). Germline lookup yields CDR1 SGDLS and CDR2 YYNGEE. V lost 2 bases to trimming and J lost 6 bases, with 13 bases between them. The CDR3 length is 14 residues. CDR3 region: CASSVAGAEDTQYF. CDR3 nucleotides: TGTGCCAGCAGCGTCGCGGGGGCCGAGGATACGCAGTATTTT.

The table lists this clone with a few counts. The rearrangement joins TRBV20-1 to TRBJ1-2, with 8 bases that match TRBD1. This CDR3 has 11 amino acids. V was pared by 4 bases and J by 6 bases, with 1 base of the junction left unmatched. Germline V gene lookup returns CDR1 DFQATT and CDR2 SNEGSKA (reference sequence). This chain's CDR3 is CSATTGDGYTF. CDR3 DNA: TGCAGTGCTACGACAGGGGATGGCTACACCTTC.

The chain couples TRBV28 to TRBJ1-1; D is unresolved. V was cut by 9 bases and J by 3 bases, with 11 bases left in between. This CDR3 spans 12 amino acids. Looked up from germline, CDR1 is MDHEN and CDR2 is SYDVKM. CDR3 amino acids: CASSEGYTEAFF. The CDR3 DNA sequence: TGTGCCAGTTCGGAGGGATACACTGAAGCTTTCTTT.

The count of this clone is one. This sequence joins TRBV5-4 and TRBJ2-1; 8 positions agree with TRBD2. The CDR3 totals 15 residues. Per the germline V gene, CDR1 is SGHNT and CDR2 is YYREEE (reference sequence). V trimming: 1 base; J trimming: 8 bases; junction bases outside the gene matches: 8. This chain's CDR3 is CASSLRVGGVYEQFF. Written as DNA, the CDR3 is TGTGCCAGCAGCTTGAGGGTCGGGGGGGTGTATGAGCAGTTCTTC.

The table lists this clone with a few counts. The V call is TRBV6-6, the J call TRBJ1-5; 8 bases are a match to TRBD1. V was clipped by 4 bases and J by 7 bases; unmatched bases: 12. The CDR3 length is 16 residues. CDR1 MNHNY and CDR2 SVGAGI come from the germline V gene (reference sequence). CDR3 coding DNA: TGTGCCAGCAGTTTCTCGCAACAGGGGGAGGACCAGCCCCAGCATTTT. Translating it yields CASSFSQQGEDQPQHF.

This clone showed up just a few times. The chain combines TRBV30 with TRBJ2-7; a possible D gene is TRBD2 (5 bases). This CDR3 has 13 amino acids. V shed 3 bases and J shed 6 bases, with 15 bases lying between them. Germline V gene sequence: CDR1 GTSNPN, CDR2 SVGIG (reference sequence). The CDR3 here is CAWRVAGVSEQYF. CDR3 coding DNA: TGTGCCTGGAGGGTGGCCGGGGTCTCCGAGCAGTACTTC.

This clone was detected only a few times. For the CDR3, the DNA is TGTGCCAGCAGTTTTCTACAGGGGGCAGGCACTGAAGCTTTCTTT. Its protein is CASSFLQGAGTEAFF. The chain employs TRBV27 and TRBJ1-1; 9 bases map to TRBD1. The CDR3 totals 15 residues. V dropped 3 bases and J dropped 4; count of bases not matched to a gene: 6. CDR1 and CDR2 (germline): MNHEY, SMNVEV (reference sequence).

V gene TRBV4-2 combines with J gene TRBJ2-7; possibly TRBD2 for D (6 bases). V was cut by 3 bases and J by 3 bases, with 9 bases left in between. The CDR3 is 13 amino acids. Germline loops: CDR1 LGHNA, CDR2 YNFKEQ. The DNA for the CDR3 is TGTGCCAGCAGCCACGGGACTGGCTACGAGCAGTACTTC. This encodes CASSHGTGYEQYF.

This chain links TRBV11-2 with TRBJ2-7; unclear D gene. The CDR3 totals 13 residues. CDR1 SGHAT and CDR2 FQNNGV come from the germline V gene. V lost 3 bases and J lost 3, with 9 bases in between. The CDR3: CASSFHSYYEQYF. DNA for the CDR3: TGTGCCAGCAGCTTTCACAGTTACTACGAGCAGTACTTC.

This clone has a handful of counts. The genes are TRBV18 and TRBJ2-2; 8 bases agree with TRBD2. Unmatched junction bases numbered 9, after V lost 6 bases and J lost 6 bases. Germline CDR1 is KGHSH and CDR2 is LQKENI. This CDR3 comprises 15 residues. CDR3 coding DNA: TGTGCCAGCTCCGGGCGCGGGGGGCCCTCCGGGGAGCTGTTTTTT. Amino acids: CASSGRGGPSGELFF.

This clone showed up just a few times. The chain carries TRBV23-1 and TRBJ2-1; 7 nucleotides line up with TRBD1. TRBV23-1 is assigned to the ORF class and has an uncertain function. The junction had 7 bases not matched to a gene; V was cut back by 4 bases and J by 4 bases. CDR3 length equals 15 residues. CDR3 bases: TGCGCCAGCAGTCCGTTGGGCAGGGGGTACAATGAGCAGTTCTTC. It is translated as CASSPLGRGYNEQFF.

This clone was counted only a few times. A junction end diverges from the germline sequence, so it may reflect a read error. In the same sample, other DNA sequences code for this CDR3. The chain links TRBV7-8 to TRBJ1-6, with D possibly matching TRBD1 (6 bases). From germline, CDR1 is SGHVS and CDR2 FQNEAQ. The CDR3 is made up of 19 amino acids. CDR3 nucleotides: TGTGCCAGCAGCTTAGGGACAGCCCGGCGAAGCTCCTATAATTCACCCCTTCACTTT. Encoded protein: CASSLGTARRSSYNSPLHF.

The chain has TRBV30 and TRBJ2-7; TRBD1 might be the D (5 bases). Trimming stripped 1 base from V and 4 bases from J, with 5 bases between. CDR3 size: 11 residues. The V gene's germline CDR1 is GTSNPN and CDR2 SVGIG (reference sequence). CDR3 amino acids: CAWSGQYEQYF. DNA of the CDR3: TGTGCCTGGAGTGGACAGTACGAGCAGTACTTC.

This clone was recorded a few times. The chain has TRBV30 and TRBJ1-6, with D unresolved. The CDR3 totals 12 residues. V lost 4 bases, J lost 9 bases, and 10 bases lay in between. Germline V gene lookup returns CDR1 GTSNPN and CDR2 SVGIG (reference sequence). CDR3 residues: CAWTENGSPLHF. CDR3 nucleotide sequence: TGTGCCTGGACTGAGAACGGTTCACCCCTCCACTTT.

This clone was seen a handful of times. The rearrangement joins TRBV5-4 to TRBJ1-5; D is possibly TRBD1 (6 bases). The CDR3 length is 15 residues. V gave up 4 bases and J gave up 4 bases, with 15 bases separating them. Germline loops: CDR1 SGHNT, CDR2 YYREEE (reference sequence). In DNA, the CDR3 is TGTGCCAGCAGCACAGCCGGGACACCGAATCAGCCCCAGCATTTT. This codes for CASSTAGTPNQPQHF.

The table lists this clone with a few counts. This rearrangement joins TRBV7-3 to TRBJ2-7; 14 bases fit TRBD2. CDR3 length equals 19 residues. Trimming removed 4 bases from V and 7 bases from J; junction bases left unmatched: 18. Germline CDR1 and CDR2: SGHTA and FQGTGA. Written as DNA, the CDR3 is TGTGCCAGCAGCTCCGGGACTAGCGGGGGAGCCAACCATGTAGAAGAGCAGTACTTC. It specifies CASSSGTSGGANHVEEQYF. The full variable domain, its missing parts supplied by reference TRBV7-3 and TRBJ2-7, is GAGVSQTPSNKVTEKGKYVELRCDPISGHTALYWYRQSLGQGPEFLIYFQGTGAADDSGLPNDRFFAVRPEGSVSTLKIQRTERGDSAVYLCASSSGTSGGANHVEEQYFGPGTRLTVT.

This clone came up a few times. V gene TRBV30 combines with J gene TRBJ1-4, with D possibly matching TRBD1 (5 bases). Trimming took 0 bases from V and 5 from J, leaving 7 bases between them. From germline, CDR1 is GTSNPN and CDR2 SVGIG (reference sequence). The CDR3 is 13 residues long. The DNA of the CDR3 is TGTGCCTGGAGTGTTAACAGGAATGAAAAACTGTTTTTT. This translates into CAWSVNRNEKLFF.

The chain links TRBV7-9 to TRBJ1-6, with D possibly matching TRBD1 (5 bases). This CDR3 spans 14 amino acids. Germline values: CDR1 SEHNR, CDR2 FQNEAQ (reference sequence). Trimming stripped 0 bases from V and 9 bases from J, with 9 bases between. The CDR3 nucleotides read TGTGCCAGCAGCTTAGCTGACAGACCTTCACCCCTCCACTTT. Amino acids: CASSLADRPSPLHF.

This clone was seen more than once but under ten times. V is TRBV5-4 and J is TRBJ2-3; D uncertain. The germline V gene has CDR1 SGHNT and CDR2 YYREEE (reference sequence). This CDR3 spans 15 amino acids. Deletions cut 4 bases from V and 0 bases from J, with 12 bases between. The CDR3, as DNA: TGTGCCAGCAGCCTCCAGGCCCTTAGCACAGATACGCAGTATTTT. It translates to CASSLQALSTDTQYF.

The V gene is TRBV9, the J gene TRBJ1-6; maybe TRBD1 (5 bases). Trimming cost V 3 bases and J 7 bases, with 8 bases left between them. Germline V CDR1 and CDR2: SGDLS, YYNGEE. The CDR3 runs to 13 residues. The CDR3 protein is CASSGRGNSPLHF. The CDR3 DNA reads TGTGCCAGCAGCGGAAGGGGAAATTCACCCCTCCACTTT.